One and the same sample provided the 26 T cell receptor beta chains below, sequenced in a study of PD-1 blockade in classical Hodgkin lymphoma (dated by TCRdb to about 2020). Library creation used the immunoSEQ multiplex PCR assay. The table was pulled from immuneACCESS by TCRdb, which kept in-frame rearrangements only. Such tables lose some clones; where checked, under half of the loss comes from unresolved V genes, and the rest has no known cause. Recorded for this sample are approximately 89,000 clones; 75% to 90% of them occurred a single time. The ten biggest clones cover 12% of the sample. The sample's time point label, decoded: cycle 1 day 1 (C1D1), immediately before nivolumab initiation. Relapse after autologous stem cell transplantation had occurred in all trial patients, and cohorts A, B and C were distinguished by prior brentuximab vedotin exposure. The source material was peripheral blood mononuclear cells (PBMCs), sampled at baseline. The source is a human donor with classical Hodgkin lymphoma.

The chain joins TRBV5-6 to TRBJ2-7, with a weak D call TRBD2 (6 bases). Germline-derived CDR1 and CDR2 are SGHDT and YYEEEE. V was cut by 8 bases and J by 0 bases, with 15 bases left in between. There are 14 residues in the CDR3. The CDR3 sequence: CASRGAGGSYEQYF. CDR3 coding DNA: TGTGCCAGTAGGGGAGCCGGGGGCTCCTACGAGCAGTACTTC.

In this sample, this clone turned up a few times. This chain uses TRBV19 with TRBJ2-2; TRBD1 agrees at 7 bases. The CDR3 has 15 amino acids. Germline assignment: CDR1 LNHDA and CDR2 SQIVND (reference sequence). Losses at the gene ends were 7 bases for V and 0 bases for J; bases not matched to a gene: 5. The CDR3 bases are TGTGCCAGTAAGTGGGGACAGCCGAACACCGGGGAGCTGTTTTTT. Its protein is CASKWGQPNTGELFF.

The V call is TRBV19, the J call TRBJ2-7, with 9 nucleotides matching TRBD1. The ends lost 4 bases at V and 0 bases at J; junction bases unmatched: 4. The V gene's germline CDR1 is LNHDA and CDR2 SQIVND (reference sequence). This CDR3 is built from 15 residues. In DNA, the CDR3 is TGTGCCAGTAGTACCGGGACAGGGATCTCCTACGAGCAGTACTTC. Its translation: CASSTGTGISYEQYF. Looking up the rest from reference TRBV19 and TRBJ2-7 gives the full variable domain: DGGITQSPKYLFRKEGQNVTLSCEQNLNHDAMYWYRQDPGQGLRLIYYSQIVNDFQKGDIAEGYSVSREKKESFPLTVTSAQKNPTAFYLCASSTGTGISYEQYFGPGTRLTVT.

This chain connects TRBV7-2 to TRBJ2-7, with 8 bases that match TRBD1. The V gene end was trimmed by 4 bases and the J gene end by 5 bases; junction bases not matched to a gene: 10. Germline CDR1 is SGHTA and CDR2 is FQGNSA. The CDR3 totals 15 residues. The CDR3 loop reads CASSYLGQGGDEQYF. The CDR3 DNA reads TGTGCCAGCAGCTACCTCGGACAGGGTGGGGACGAGCAGTACTTC.

V is TRBV19 and J is TRBJ2-3, with TRBD1 matching 10 bases. Germline-derived CDR1 and CDR2 are LNHDA and SQIVND (reference sequence). This CDR3 has 17 amino acids. The V and J ends lost 5 bases and 2 bases, in that order; junction bases with no gene match: 10. The CDR3 nucleotides read TGTGCCAGTAGTGGAGACAGGGGGCGAAGACACACAGATACGCAGTATTTT. It translates to CASSGDRGRRHTDTQYF.

This clone was observed once. The chain carries TRBV6-1 and TRBJ1-4; D is perhaps TRBD1 (6 bases). Germline CDR1 MNHNS, CDR2 SASEGT. V was shortened by 6 bases and J by 0 bases, with 11 bases between the two germline ends. This CDR3 is 15 amino acids long. The CDR3: CASRPGHATNEKLFF. The CDR3 coding sequence is TGTGCCAGCAGACCGGGACACGCAACTAATGAAAAACTGTTTTTT.

The genes are TRBV10-3 and TRBJ1-5, with D uncertain. V was cut by 0 bases and J by 5 bases, with 17 bases left in between. The length of the CDR3 is 17 residues. Per germline, CDR1 ENHRY and CDR2 SYGVKD. The CDR3 reads CAISESLAGPVDQPQHF. CDR3 DNA sequence: TGTGCCATCAGTGAGTCGCTGGCAGGCCCGGTGGATCAGCCCCAGCATTTT.

The count of this clone is one. The V call is TRBV7-3, the J call TRBJ2-5, with 9 bases aligning to TRBD2. Germline V gives CDR1 SGHTA, CDR2 FQGTGA. V lost 3 bases, J lost 1 base, and 3 bases stayed unmatched. This CDR3 contains 15 residues. The CDR3 loop reads CASSLGGRAQETQYF. The CDR3 nucleotides read TGTGCCAGCAGCTTGGGCGGGAGGGCCCAAGAGACCCAGTACTTC.

This clone has a handful of counts. The rearrangement uses TRBV5-8 and TRBJ2-7; no clear D. Germline-derived CDR1 and CDR2 are SGHTS and YDEGEE. The CDR3 has 14 residues. The V end was cut by 1 base, the J end by 1 base, with 9 bases between. The chain's CDR3 is CASSLFLSSYEQYF. The CDR3 region has the DNA TGTGCCAGCAGCTTGTTCCTGTCGTCCTACGAGCAGTACTTC.

This sequence joins TRBV27 and TRBJ2-5; D is unresolved. Trimming removed 5 bases from V and 4 bases from J, with 11 bases in between. Germline CDR1 is MNHEY and CDR2 is SMNVEV (reference sequence). The CDR3 consists of 13 residues. The CDR3 is CASSRNPPETQYF. The CDR3 region has the DNA TGTGCCAGCAGTCGTAACCCTCCAGAGACCCAGTACTTC.

The sample holds one count of this clone. The chain joins TRBV5-1 to TRBJ1-1; the match to TRBD1 covers 7 bases. Germline assignment: CDR1 SGHRS and CDR2 YFSETQ. V was clipped by 5 bases and J by 0 bases; unmatched bases: 10. The CDR3 extends over 16 amino acids. The CDR3 region is CASRDEQGRMNTEAFF. Here the CDR3 DNA reads TGCGCCAGCAGAGACGAACAGGGGAGGATGAACACTGAAGCTTTCTTT. Looking up the rest from reference TRBV5-1 and TRBJ1-1 gives the full variable domain: KAGVTQTPRYLIKTRGQQVTLSCSPISGHRSVSWYQQTPGQGLQFLFEYFSETQRNKGNFPGRFSGRQFSNSRSEMNVSTLELGDSALYLCASRDEQGRMNTEAFFGQGTRLTVV.

This chain uses TRBV6-1 with TRBJ2-2; D could derive from TRBD1 or TRBD2 (5 bases each). The CDR3 spans 16 residues. Germline V gene sequence: CDR1 MNHNS, CDR2 SASEGT. V was shortened by 6 bases and J by 3 bases, with 17 bases between the two germline ends. The CDR3 DNA reads TGTGCCAGCAGGGAACCCGGGACCGACTACACCGGGGAGCTGTTTTTT. Residues: CASREPGTDYTGELFF.

The CDR3: CASSRLQVAFEQFF. The CDR3 coding sequence is TGTGCCAGCAGTCGCCTCCAAGTAGCTTTTGAGCAGTTCTTC. The gene calls are TRBV27 and TRBJ2-1; D call uncertain. The V end lost 5 bases, the J end lost 9 bases, and 17 bases lay between the germline ends. The CDR3 sequence is 14 residues long. Germline assignment: CDR1 MNHEY and CDR2 SMNVEV (reference sequence).

The gene calls are TRBV19 and TRBJ2-2, with 9 bases aligning to TRBD2. Trimming removed 3 bases from V and 6 bases from J; junction bases left unmatched: 8. This CDR3 spans 16 amino acids. CDR1 and CDR2 (germline): LNHDA, SQIVND (reference sequence). CDR3 residues: CASSILAGAGAGELFF. Here the CDR3 DNA reads TGTGCCAGTAGTATTTTAGCGGGAGCGGGGGCCGGGGAGCTGTTTTTT.

This chain uses TRBV10-3 with TRBJ1-1; 7 bases are a match to TRBD1. CDR1 is ENHRY and CDR2 is SYGVKD in the germline V gene. Trimming removed 10 bases from V and 5 bases from J; junction bases left unmatched: 13. This CDR3 region has 14 residues. CDR3 region: CASNPGPGGTEAFF. CDR3 bases: TGTGCCAGCAACCCCGGCCCAGGGGGAACTGAAGCTTTCTTT.

This clone occurred once. The rearrangement uses TRBV28 and TRBJ1-1; D call uncertain. Germline values: CDR1 MDHEN, CDR2 SYDVKM. The CDR3 runs 14 residues. V lost 10 bases, J lost 1 base, and 16 bases lay in between. CDR3 bases: TGTGCCACACAACCCCGCCAGTGGAACACTGAAGCTTTCTTT. It is translated as CATQPRQWNTEAFF.

The V call is TRBV9, the J call TRBJ2-1; TRBD2 aligns across 14 bases. The junction had 3 bases not matched to a gene; V was cut back by 0 bases and J by 7 bases. There are 16 residues in the CDR3. CDR1 and CDR2 from the germline V gene are SGDLS and YYNGEE. CDR3 in amino acids: CASSVEGLAGVNEQFF. For the CDR3, the DNA is TGTGCCAGCAGCGTAGAGGGACTAGCGGGAGTAAATGAGCAGTTCTTC.

This rearrangement joins TRBV28 to TRBJ2-7; D uncertain. Germline CDR1 is MDHEN and CDR2 is SYDVKM. This CDR3 contains 13 residues. The V and J ends lost 3 bases and 2 bases respectively, with 8 bases between them. DNA of the CDR3: TGTGCCAGCAGTTTGGGCGTGCCCTACGAGCAGTACTTC. Its protein is CASSLGVPYEQYF. The full variable domain, in which reference TRBV28 and TRBJ2-7 provide the parts outside the CDR3, is DVKVTQSSRYLVKRTGEKVFLECVQDMDHENMFWYRQDPGLGLRLIYFSYDVKMKEKGDIPEGYSVSREKKERFSLILESASTNQTSMYLCASSLGVPYEQYFGPGTRLTVT.

A few counts support this clone. The chain combines TRBV28 with TRBJ2-5; TRBD2 matches at 11 bases. Germline V gene lookup returns CDR1 MDHEN and CDR2 SYDVKM. The CDR3 runs 14 residues. V shed 6 bases, J shed 2 bases, and the junction held 2 bases outside the gene matches. Here the CDR3 DNA reads TGTGCCAGCAGGACTAGCGGGGCTCAAGAGACCCAGTACTTC. Translation: CASRTSGAQETQYF.

The V and J genes are TRBV7-2 and TRBJ2-3, with TRBD2 identical over 8 bases. Germline values: CDR1 SGHTA, CDR2 FQGNSA. J gave up 2 bases and V 5 bases, and 3 bases lay outside the gene matches. There are 14 residues in the CDR3. DNA of the CDR3: TGTGCCAGCAGCCCCGGGAGGGCCACAGATACGCAGTATTTT. This gives the protein CASSPGRATDTQYF.

The chain has TRBV7-3 and TRBJ2-3; TRBD1 agrees at 10 bases. This CDR3 has 15 residues. Germline V gene sequence: CDR1 SGHTA, CDR2 FQGTGA. Trimming took 3 bases from V and 5 from J; bases not matched to a gene: 5. The CDR3 loop reads CASSFLGQGGDTQYF. CDR3 DNA sequence: TGTGCCAGCAGCTTTTTAGGACAGGGGGGAGATACGCAGTATTTT.

The table lists this clone with a count of one. V is TRBV6-1 and J is TRBJ2-5; D not certain. Trimming stripped 0 bases from V and 1 base from J, with 6 bases between. Germline loops: CDR1 MNHNS, CDR2 SASEGT. The CDR3 contains 14 residues. The CDR3 region has the DNA TGTGCCAGCAGTGAAGCGGGCAGCCAAGAGACCCAGTACTTC. This encodes CASSEAGSQETQYF.

This clone was counted once. The chain is built from TRBV5-1 and TRBJ2-7; 13 bases agree with TRBD2. Trimming cost V 4 bases and J 5 bases; bases outside gene matches: 6. This CDR3 is built from 15 residues. Germline assignment: CDR1 SGHRS and CDR2 YFSETQ. For the CDR3, the DNA is TGCGCCAGCAGCATGGGACTAGCGGGAATCGACGAGCAGTACTTC. Protein product: CASSMGLAGIDEQYF.

CDR3 DNA sequence: TGTGCCAGCAGCTCCCTACGCGGCTCGGACCCCTCCTACAATGAGCAGTTCTTC. Translating gives CASSSLRGSDPSYNEQFF. J is TRBJ2-1 and V is TRBV7-8, with D unclear. Looked up from germline, CDR1 is SGHVS and CDR2 is FQNEAQ. The germline V and J ends were trimmed by 4 bases and 0 bases, with 19 bases remaining between them. This CDR3 has 18 amino acids. The full variable domain, with the rest looked up from reference TRBV7-8 and TRBJ2-1, is GAGVSQSPRYKVAKRGQDVALRCDPISGHVSLFWYQQALGQGPEFLTYFQNEAQLDKSGLPSDRFFAERPEGSVSTLKIQRTQQEDSAVYLCASSSLRGSDPSYNEQFFGPGTRLTVL.

The CDR3 DNA is TGTGCCAGCACTCTCGCAGGGTACACTGAAGCTTTCTTT. As protein: CASTLAGYTEAFF. The V and J genes are TRBV6-1 and TRBJ1-1, with a weak D call TRBD1 (5 bases). The CDR3 sequence is 13 residues long. Germline V CDR1 and CDR2: MNHNS, SASEGT. The V and J ends lost 7 bases and 3 bases respectively, with 12 bases between them.

The rearrangement joins TRBV9 to TRBJ2-3, with D unclear. CDR1 SGDLS and CDR2 YYNGEE come from the germline V gene. Trimming stripped 0 bases from V and 4 bases from J, with 6 bases between. There are 13 residues in the CDR3. CDR3: CASSVGAPDTQYF. In nucleotides, the CDR3 is TGTGCCAGCAGCGTAGGGGCCCCAGATACGCAGTATTTT.